What follows is one T cell receptor (beta chain) and its context. Its specificity is unknown. Unique molecular identifiers were carried by the TCR beta cDNA libraries. In TCRdb, the PCR reads were re-called with MiXCR into one record per CDR3 protein. This sample has hundreds of thousands of distinct CDR3 sequences, with 44% found just once. The CDR3 is made up of 13 amino acids. Trimming left V 6 bases short and J 8 bases short, with 16 bases between. In germline, CDR1 is MNHEY, CDR2 SMNVEV (reference sequence). These data are taken from a study of post-analysis software for immune sequencing data. Study-wide findings and caveats: Patients used five TRBV segments, including TRBV5-6, TRBV5-1 and TRBV20-1, more often than controls.

The rearrangement links TRBV27 to TRBJ1-2; D might be TRBD1 (5 bases). This TCR came from a girl aged 5-17 years with multiple sclerosis. Sequencing used blood. The CDR3 reads CASRPPARGGYTF. Written as DNA, the CDR3 is TGTGCCAGCAGACCACCCGCCCGGGGGGGCTACACCTTC.